Below, 31 T cell receptor beta chains from the same sample are listed, as sequenced in a study of identifying expanded T cells in peripheral blood. TCRdb's copy holds only in-frame clones and misses some; the assay was immunoSEQ multiplex PCR. Found here are about 74,000 clones, about 83% of them singletons; the top ten hold around a sixth. The sample taken for sequencing was blood. These receptors all come from a person aged 18-70 years in good health.

V usage is TRBV19 and J usage is TRBJ2-3; D remains ambiguous. CDR3 length: 11 residues. V was trimmed by 8 bases and J by 6 bases, leaving 9 bases between them. In germline, CDR1 is LNHDA, CDR2 SQIVND (reference sequence). As DNA, the CDR3 is TGTGCCAGTGCCGAGGCGGATACGCAGTATTTT. Its translation is CASAEADTQYF.

The chain employs TRBV5-1 and TRBJ2-1; no reliable D call. The germline CDR1 and CDR2 sequences are SGHRS and YFSETQ. The CDR3 loop spans 17 amino acids. The V end lost 0 bases, the J end lost 5 bases, and 18 bases lay between the germline ends. The CDR3: CASSLVASSTVHNEQFF. The CDR3 nucleotides read TGCGCCAGCAGCTTGGTGGCCTCTAGTACTGTCCACAATGAGCAGTTCTTC.

The J gene is TRBJ1-1, the V gene TRBV11-2; the D gene is possibly TRBD1 (5 bases). Germline V CDR1 and CDR2: SGHAT, FQNNGV. The CDR3 runs 16 residues. With 2 bases removed from V and 4 bases from J, the gap between germline ends came to 17 bases. The CDR3 nucleotides are TGTGCCAGCAGCTTATTGTCGGGGGGAGGTAGCACTGAAGCTTTCTTT. It codes for CASSLLSGGGSTEAFF.

The V call is TRBV5-4, the J call TRBJ2-1; D call uncertain. The V and J ends lost 0 bases and 5 bases respectively, with 18 bases between them. The CDR3 is 17 amino acids. Germline V gene data show CDR1 as SGHNT and CDR2 as YYREEE (reference sequence). CDR3 in amino acids: CASSLAPGLISNNEQFF. In nucleotides, the CDR3 is TGTGCCAGCAGCTTGGCCCCGGGTTTGATAAGCAACAATGAGCAGTTCTTC.

The chain has TRBV5-5 and TRBJ1-3; D may be TRBD1 (5 bases). CDR3 size: 16 residues. Trimming left V 4 bases short and J 0 bases short, with 14 bases between. The germline gives CDR1 SGHKS, CDR2 YYEKEE (reference sequence). CDR3 DNA: TGTGCCAGCAGCCGGGGAGACAGTCCCTCTGGAAACACCATATATTTT. As protein: CASSRGDSPSGNTIYF. Based on the CDR3 plus reference TRBV5-5 and TRBJ1-3, the full variable domain is DAGVTQSPTHLIKTRGQQVTLRCSPISGHKSVSWYQQVLGQGPQFIFQYYEKEERGRGNFPDRFSARQFPNYSSELNVNALLLGDSALYLCASSRGDSPSGNTIYFGEGSWLTVV.

The rearrangement joins TRBV4-3 to TRBJ2-3; D gene ambiguous. Deletions cut 5 bases from V and 0 bases from J, with 12 bases between. Germline loops: CDR1 LGHNA, CDR2 YSLEER. The CDR3 is 15 residues long. The CDR3 DNA reads as TGCGCCAGCAGCTATGGGCCCGTTAGCACAGATACGCAGTATTTT. Translating gives CASSYGPVSTDTQYF.

The V gene is TRBV2, the J gene TRBJ2-5, with 12 bases lining up with TRBD2. Germline-derived CDR1 and CDR2 are SNHLY and FYNNEI. CDR3 size: 13 residues. With V trimmed by 11 bases and J by 2 bases, 3 bases remained unmatched. DNA for the CDR3: TGTGCCGGACTAGCGGGGATTCAAGAGACCCAGTACTTC. Protein sequence: CAGLAGIQETQYF. Variable domain in full (rest from reference TRBV2 and TRBJ2-5): EPEVTQTPSHQVTQMGQEVILRCVPISNHLYFYWYRQILGQKVEFLVSFYNNEISEKSEIFDDQFSVERPDGSNFTLKIRSTKLEDSAMYFCAGLAGIQETQYFGPGTRLLVL.

The chain uses TRBV9 and TRBJ2-7; TRBD2 might be the D (6 bases). V gave up 4 bases and J gave up 4 bases, with 18 bases separating them. Germline loops: CDR1 SGDLS, CDR2 YYNGEE. The CDR3 totals 15 residues. The CDR3 nucleotides read TGTGCCAGCAGCCCTTTGACGGGAGTTGGGTACGAGCAGTACTTC. Translation gives CASSPLTGVGYEQYF.

V gene TRBV19 combines with J gene TRBJ1-5, with 8 positions matching TRBD1. J gave up 0 bases and V 5 bases, and 18 bases lay outside the gene matches. The CDR3 has 20 residues. Germline lookup yields CDR1 LNHDA and CDR2 SQIVND (reference sequence). The CDR3 nucleotides are TGTGCCAGTAGTCCTCTCCTAGGGGGACAGGCGCTGTATAGCAATCAGCCCCAGCATTTT. It specifies CASSPLLGGQALYSNQPQHF.

The chain employs TRBV7-8 and TRBJ1-5; D not certain. The germline V gene encodes CDR1 SGHVS and CDR2 FQNEAQ. V was clipped by 5 bases and J by 2 bases, with 16 bases between them. This CDR3 has 16 residues. The CDR3 here is CASSSGEEGGNQPQHF. DNA for the CDR3: TGTGCCAGCAGCAGCGGGGAGGAGGGAGGCAATCAGCCCCAGCATTTT.

This chain connects TRBV7-2 to TRBJ2-2; D is perhaps TRBD1 (5 bases). This CDR3 is 16 amino acids long. Germline loops: CDR1 SGHTA, CDR2 FQGNSA. V lost 1 base and J 9 bases, leaving 18 bases between the germline ends. The CDR3 region has the DNA TGTGCCAGCAGCTTAGTCGGTGGGGCCTCGATTTGGGAGCTGTTTTTT. This codes for CASSLVGGASIWELFF.

The CDR3: CASSRSGTGEETQYF. The CDR3 nucleotides read TGTGCCAGCAGCCGGTCCGGGACAGGGGAAGAGACCCAGTACTTC. This chain uses TRBV27 with TRBJ2-5; 10 bases are a match to TRBD1. J was trimmed by 3 bases and V by 6 bases; bases with no gene match: 7. Germline V gene sequence: CDR1 MNHEY, CDR2 SMNVEV (reference sequence). CDR3 length: 15 residues.

The chain joins TRBV9 to TRBJ1-1; weak D call: TRBD1 (6 bases). This CDR3 comprises 14 residues. Germline values: CDR1 SGDLS, CDR2 YYNGEE. V was trimmed by 2 bases and J by 3 bases, leaving 11 bases between them. CDR3 bases: TGTGCCAGCAGCGTTACAGGGAGGGACACTGAAGCTTTCTTT. This translates into CASSVTGRDTEAFF.

This clone was observed a single time. The rearrangement links TRBV11-2 to TRBJ1-1; a weak D match, TRBD1 (6 bases). The germline V gene has CDR1 SGHAT and CDR2 FQNNGV. The CDR3 loop spans 16 amino acids. The V end lost 4 bases, the J end lost 4 bases, and 19 bases lay between the germline ends. In DNA, the CDR3 is TGTGCCAGCAGCTCCCAAAGGACAGCCCGAGGCACTGAAGCTTTCTTT. Translation gives CASSSQRTARGTEAFF.

The J gene is TRBJ2-7, the V gene TRBV28; 8 bases agree with TRBD2. V lost 3 bases and J lost 9; bases outside the gene matches: 16. The CDR3 loop spans 16 amino acids. CDR1 MDHEN and CDR2 SYDVKM come from the germline V gene. The CDR3 reads CASSLSQRELGEGQYF. Written as DNA, the CDR3 is TGTGCCAGCAGTTTGTCCCAGCGGGAGTTGGGGGAGGGGCAGTACTTC.

This chain connects TRBV18 to TRBJ2-1, with 9 positions matching TRBD1. Germline V CDR1 and CDR2: KGHSH, LQKENI. The CDR3 has 15 residues. Unmatched junction bases numbered 7, after V lost 3 bases and J lost 7 bases. The CDR3 nucleotides are TGTGCCAGCTCACCTCTGGGACAGGGACCTAATGAGCAGTTCTTC. Amino acid sequence: CASSPLGQGPNEQFF.

The V and J genes are TRBV5-6 and TRBJ1-1; D unclear. The V and J ends lost 0 bases and 10 bases respectively, with 16 bases between them. CDR3 size: 14 residues. The germline CDR1 and CDR2 sequences are SGHDT and YYEEEE. The CDR3, as DNA: TGTGCCAGCAGCTTGGTTTCCGACATGGTAGGAGCTTTCTTT. The encoded protein is CASSLVSDMVGAFF.

The rearrangement joins TRBV28 to TRBJ2-7, with D perhaps matching TRBD1 (6 bases). Trimming took off 9 bases at V and 2 bases at J, with 17 bases between the two ends. This CDR3 region has 14 residues. Germline values: CDR1 MDHEN, CDR2 SYDVKM. As DNA, the CDR3 is TGTGCCAGTATTCCAGGGGCGCTCGCCTACGAGCAGTACTTC. This gives the protein CASIPGALAYEQYF.

This sequence joins TRBV11-2 and TRBJ1-5; TRBD1 matches 8 bases. Trimming took 0 bases from V and 4 from J; bases not matched to a gene: 2. CDR3 length: 15 amino acids. CDR1 is SGHAT and CDR2 is FQNNGV in the germline V gene. In DNA, the CDR3 is TGTGCCAGCAGCTTAGAGGGACAGGCGAATCAGCCCCAGCATTTT. Its protein product is CASSLEGQANQPQHF.

V gene TRBV7-3 combines with J gene TRBJ2-1; D is unclear. The germline V and J ends were trimmed by 5 bases and 5 bases, with 16 bases remaining between them. The CDR3 has 15 amino acids. Germline values: CDR1 SGHTA, CDR2 FQGTGA. CDR3 coding DNA: TGTGCCAGCAGCGCCGACTTAGGCCCCAACAATGAGCAGTTCTTC. Its protein product is CASSADLGPNNEQFF.

The rearrangement links TRBV9 to TRBJ2-1; D is undetermined. The germline V and J ends were trimmed by 3 bases and 5 bases, with 15 bases remaining between them. Per germline, CDR1 SGDLS and CDR2 YYNGEE. This CDR3 contains 15 residues. CDR3 bases: TGTGCCAGCAGCGAAAACCCACAACCCAACAATGAGCAGTTCTTC. It yields the protein CASSENPQPNNEQFF.

This chain uses TRBV9 with TRBJ2-5; D might be TRBD1 or TRBD2, each matching 5 bases. CDR3 length: 14 amino acids. Germline lookup yields CDR1 SGDLS and CDR2 YYNGEE. With 3 bases removed from V and 4 bases from J, the gap between germline ends came to 13 bases. The CDR3 DNA is TGTGCCAGCAGCGCTGGACTGGGGCTAGAGACCCAGTACTTC. It codes for CASSAGLGLETQYF.

This clone turned up a few times. The CDR3, as DNA: TGTGCCAGCAGCAGGGGACTAGCGGGCTACGAGCAGTACTTC. Translation: CASSRGLAGYEQYF. The V gene is TRBV5-5, the J gene TRBJ2-7, with 12 bases matching TRBD2. Germline CDR1 is SGHKS and CDR2 is YYEKEE (reference sequence). V dropped 4 bases and J dropped 3; count of bases not matched to a gene: 2. The CDR3 runs to 14 residues.

The V gene is TRBV20-1, the J gene TRBJ2-3; D unresolved. V gave up 1 base and J gave up 5 bases, with 4 bases separating them. The CDR3 extends over 11 amino acids. CDR1 is DFQATT, CDR2 SNEGSKA, per germline (reference sequence). The chain's CDR3 is CSARVQDTQYF. CDR3 in DNA: TGCAGTGCTAGAGTCCAAGATACGCAGTATTTT.

The chain uses TRBV7-2 and TRBJ2-7; D gene unclear. The germline V gene has CDR1 SGHTA and CDR2 FQGNSA. The CDR3 has 13 residues. V dropped 5 bases and J dropped 4 bases, with 12 bases sitting between them. CDR3 in DNA: TGTGCCAGCAGCCTTACGCTTAGTTACGAGCAGTACTTC. Protein sequence: CASSLTLSYEQYF.

The chain is built from TRBV30 and TRBJ2-1, with D possibly matching TRBD1 (6 bases). The CDR3 is 14 amino acids. Between the trimmed V and J ends, which lost 3 bases and 5 bases, there was a span of 14 bases. Germline V gene data show CDR1 as GTSNPN and CDR2 as SVGIG (reference sequence). The CDR3 bases are TGTGCCTGGAGCGCAACAGGGCTTCACAATGAGCAGTTCTTC. Residues: CAWSATGLHNEQFF.

J is TRBJ2-2 and V is TRBV6-6, with TRBD1 identical over 10 bases. CDR1 is MNHNY and CDR2 is SVGAGI in the germline V gene (reference sequence). CDR3 length equals 15 residues. After removal of 4 bases from V and 6 bases from J, the junction contained 5 bases not matched to a gene. The CDR3 nucleotides read TGTGCCAGCAGTTTCGGGACAGGGGCTCCCGGGGAGCTGTTTTTT. Translating gives CASSFGTGAPGELFF.

This clone appeared once. This chain links TRBV7-2 with TRBJ1-5, with D possibly being TRBD1 (5 bases). The germline V gene has CDR1 SGHTA and CDR2 FQGNSA. The V end lost 1 base, the J end lost 4 bases, and 17 bases lay between the germline ends. The CDR3 runs 17 residues. The CDR3: CASSLVNARDGNQPQHF. CDR3 coding DNA: TGTGCCAGCAGCTTAGTAAACGCCCGGGACGGGAATCAGCCCCAGCATTTT.

The chain joins TRBV29-1 to TRBJ2-2, with D possibly being TRBD1 (5 bases). Trimming took 4 bases from V and 6 from J, leaving 21 bases between them. The CDR3 extends over 16 amino acids. Germline lookup yields CDR1 SQVTM and CDR2 ANQGSEA. The CDR3 loop reads CSVGSRATRFPGELFF. The CDR3 region has the DNA TGCAGCGTTGGGTCCAGGGCGACCCGATTTCCCGGGGAGCTGTTTTTT.

This clone was observed a handful of times. DNA of the CDR3: TGTGCCAGCAGCCAAAATTCCCAGTCCCTCGAGCAGTTCTTC. This encodes CASSQNSQSLEQFF. The chain recombines TRBV7-3 with TRBJ2-1; unclear D gene. This CDR3 region has 14 residues. Germline V gene sequence: CDR1 SGHTA, CDR2 FQGTGA. The V end was cut by 5 bases, the J end by 10 bases, with 18 bases between.

The V and J genes are TRBV7-9 and TRBJ2-5; no clear D. CDR1 is SEHNR, CDR2 FQNEAQ, per germline (reference sequence). V lost 1 base to trimming and J lost 1 base, with 16 bases between them. The CDR3 loop spans 17 amino acids. In DNA, the CDR3 is TGTGCCAGCAGCTTAGGGATCGCAGCGCCGAGCCAAGAGACCCAGTACTTC. Amino acids: CASSLGIAAPSQETQYF. Supplemented by reference TRBV7-9 and TRBJ2-5, the full variable domain reads DTGVSQNPRHKITKRGQNVTFRCDPISEHNRLYWYRQTLGQGPEFLTYFQNEAQLEKSRLLSDRFSAERPKGSFSTLEIQRTEQGDSAMYLCASSLGIAAPSQETQYFGPGTRLLVL.